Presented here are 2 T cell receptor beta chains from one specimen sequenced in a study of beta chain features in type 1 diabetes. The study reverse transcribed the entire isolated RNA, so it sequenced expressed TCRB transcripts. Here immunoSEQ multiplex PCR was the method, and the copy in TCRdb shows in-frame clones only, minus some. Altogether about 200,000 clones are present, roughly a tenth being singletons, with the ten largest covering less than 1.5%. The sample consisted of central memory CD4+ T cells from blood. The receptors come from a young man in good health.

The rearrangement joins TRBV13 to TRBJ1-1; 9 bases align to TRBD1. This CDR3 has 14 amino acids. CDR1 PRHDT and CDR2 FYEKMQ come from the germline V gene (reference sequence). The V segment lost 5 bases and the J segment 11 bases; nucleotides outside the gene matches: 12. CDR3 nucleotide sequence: TGTGCCAGCAGCGCGTCCCGGACAGGGGCTCGGGCTTTCTTT. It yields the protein CASSASRTGARAFF.

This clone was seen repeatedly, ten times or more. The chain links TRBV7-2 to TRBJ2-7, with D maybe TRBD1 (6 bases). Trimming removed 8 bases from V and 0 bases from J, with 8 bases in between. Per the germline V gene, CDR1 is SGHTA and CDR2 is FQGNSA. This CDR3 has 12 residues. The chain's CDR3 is CASQGSSYEQYF. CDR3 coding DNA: TGTGCCAGCCAGGGGAGCTCCTACGAGCAGTACTTC.